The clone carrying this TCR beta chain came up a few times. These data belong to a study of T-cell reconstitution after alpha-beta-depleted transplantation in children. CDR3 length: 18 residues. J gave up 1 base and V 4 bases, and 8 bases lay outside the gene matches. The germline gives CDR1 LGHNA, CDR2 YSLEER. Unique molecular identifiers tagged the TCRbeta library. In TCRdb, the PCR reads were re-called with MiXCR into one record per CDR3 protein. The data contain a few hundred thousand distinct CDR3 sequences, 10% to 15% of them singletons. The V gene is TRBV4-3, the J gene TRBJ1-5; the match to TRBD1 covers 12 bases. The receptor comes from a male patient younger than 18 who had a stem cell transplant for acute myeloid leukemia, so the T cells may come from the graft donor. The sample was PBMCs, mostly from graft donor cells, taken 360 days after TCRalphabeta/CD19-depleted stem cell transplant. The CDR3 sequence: CASSLFRDRGQSNQPQHF. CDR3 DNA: TGCGCCAGCAGCCTCTTCCGGGACAGGGGGCAGAGCAATCAGCCCCAGCATTTT.